This T cell receptor (beta chain) was sequenced in a study of human T cells and chemical hapten exposure. From the RACE reads, TCRdb called clonotypes with MiXCR, one entry per CDR3 protein. In the table there are approximately 370,000 distinct CDR3 sequences, about 5.4% of which are singletons. This clonotype appeared many times. Stated time point: pre-sensitization, week 0. This sample's treatment: therapeutic diphenylcyclopropenone sensitization with weekly scalp DPC. This TCR was recovered from a woman between 18 and 29 years old with alopecia areata. Some clones in this sample may be carry-over from other donors' samples. The material sequenced was whole blood, taken in connection with sensitization to the hapten diphenylcyclopropenone (DPC).

The CDR3: CASSPEARARYGYTF. As DNA, the CDR3 is TGTGCCAGCAGCCCGGAGGCCAGGGCGAGGTATGGCTACACCTTC. This chain connects TRBV7-6 to TRBJ1-2, with D tentatively TRBD1 (5 bases). V shed 5 bases and J shed 5 bases, with 18 bases lying between them. This CDR3 region has 15 residues. From germline, CDR1 is SGHVS and CDR2 FNYEAQ.